This is a list of T cell receptor beta chains from one sample in a study of blood T cell repertoires in COVID-19. Sequenced by immunoSEQ multiplex PCR; TCRdb stores in-frame clones only, minus some. The table lists around 300,000 clones, around nine tenths of them singletons, with less than 3% in the top ten. Specimen: PBMCs or T cells enriched from blood (not recorded which). These TCRs come from a young woman who had recovered from COVID-19. Both conserved end residues are part of each CDR3. D genes are given only for firm matches. Clone size, where shown, is once, few, many, or a class for clones that have expanded.

>TRBJ1-5|-|17|-|TRBV19
CASSIGQFGFPNQPQHF
TGTGCCAGTAGTATCGGACAGTTCGGATTTCCCAATCAGCCCCAGCATTTT
>TRBJ1-2|-|14|-|TRBV19
CASTPPPRGTGYTF
TGTGCCAGTACTCCCCCCCCCAGGGGTACTGGCTACACCTTC
>TRBJ2-7|-|15|TRBD2|TRBV19
CASSIGASGRYEQYF
TGTGCCAGTAGTATTGGGGCTAGCGGGCGTTACGAGCAGTACTTC
>TRBJ1-1|-|11|TRBD1|TRBV20-1
CSARQGTEAFF
TGCAGTGCGAGACAGGGAACCGAAGCTTTCTTT
>TRBJ1-2|-|11|-|TRBV29-1
CSVGRGDGYTF
TGCAGCGTTGGGCGAGGAGATGGCTACACCTTC
>TRBJ2-7|once|15|TRBD1|TRBV19
CASTPGGQGAMKQYF
TGTGCCAGTACCCCCGGGGGACAGGGGGCTATGAAGCAGTACTTC
>TRBJ2-7|-|16|TRBD2|TRBV5-6
CASSLDLAGSSYEQYF
TGTGCCAGCAGCTTGGATCTAGCGGGAAGCTCCTACGAGCAGTACTTC
>TRBJ2-5|-|15|TRBD1|TRBV28
CASRLSDRGRGTQYF
TGTGCCAGCAGACTCTCGGACAGGGGGCGAGGGACCCAGTACTTC
>TRBJ1-3|-|15|-|TRBV14
CASSQEWGRGNTIYF
TGTGCCAGCAGCCAAGAATGGGGGCGAGGAAACACCATATATTTT
>TRBJ2-7|-|13|-|TRBV11-2
CASSLGRPYEQYF
TGTGCCAGCAGCCTCGGGAGACCCTACGAGCAGTACTTC
>TRBJ1-5|-|15|-|TRBV30
CAWGYGQYSNQPQHF
TGTGCCTGGGGTTACGGACAGTATAGCAATCAGCCCCAGCATTTT
>TRBJ2-1|-|17|TRBD2|TRBV19
CASREPSGRGSYNEQFF
TGTGCCAGTAGAGAGCCTAGCGGGAGGGGGTCCTACAATGAGCAGTTCTTC
>TRBJ1-2|-|17|TRBD1|TRBV10-2
CASSESVPGTGDYGYTF
TGCGCCAGCAGTGAGTCAGTCCCCGGGACAGGGGACTATGGCTACACCTTC
>TRBJ2-1|-|15|TRBD1|TRBV2
CASRPTGGSYNEQFF
TGTGCCAGCAGGCCTACAGGGGGGTCTTACAATGAGCAGTTCTTC
>TRBJ2-5|-|15|-|TRBV23-1
CASSQLEGAQETQYF
TGCGCCAGCAGTCAATTAGAAGGGGCCCAAGAGACCCAGTACTTC
>TRBJ1-4|-|17|-|TRBV19
CASSMAGPGATNEKLFF
TGTGCCAGTAGTATGGCCGGCCCAGGGGCAACTAATGAAAAACTGTTTTTT
>TRBJ2-1|-|12|-|TRBV11-2
CASSLFGDEQFF
TGTGCCAGCAGCTTATTCGGGGATGAGCAGTTCTTC
>TRBJ2-3|-|15|-|TRBV24-1
CATSDPRTDGYTQYF
TGTGCCACCAGTGATCCGAGGACAGACGGGTATACGCAGTATTTT
>TRBJ2-5|-|14|TRBD2|TRBV5-1
CASSRSGSKETQYF
TGCGCCAGCAGCCGCAGCGGGAGTAAGGAGACCCAGTACTTC
>TRBJ2-5|once|15|TRBD2|TRBV6-2/TRBV6-3
CASSSPLAGEETQYF
TGTGCCAGCAGTTCACCACTAGCGGGGGAAGAGACCCAGTACTTC
>TRBJ2-2|once|14|TRBD2|TRBV30
CAWSGGRAGGELFF
TGTGCCTGGAGTGGCGGGAGGGCTGGTGGGGAGCTGTTTTTT
>TRBJ2-3|-|15|TRBD2|TRBV7-8
CASSDFRLAANTQYF
TGTGCCAGCAGCGATTTTAGACTAGCGGCAAATACGCAGTATTTT
>TRBJ2-2|once|18|-|TRBV10-3
CAISESLTFVANTGELFF
TGTGCCATCAGTGAGTCCCTAACCTTCGTCGCGAACACCGGGGAGCTGTTTTTT
>TRBJ2-2|-|12|-|TRBV7-9
CASRQVHGELFF
TGTGCCAGCAGACAGGTTCACGGGGAGCTGTTTTTT
>TRBJ2-1|-|12|-|TRBV29-1
CSVEDLQDEQFF
TGCAGCGTTGAAGATCTTCAGGATGAGCAGTTCTTC
>TRBJ1-6|-|16|-|TRBV27
CASSLGQSSYNSPLHF
TGTGCCAGCAGTCTAGGACAGAGCTCCTATAATTCACCCCTCCACTTT
>TRBJ1-5|-|13|-|TRBV19
CASSQGANQPQHF
TGTGCCAGTAGCCAAGGGGCGAATCAGCCCCAGCATTTT
>TRBJ2-2|-|15|TRBD1|TRBV27
CASSRTGGIGRELFF
TGTGCCAGCAGTCGGACAGGGGGGATAGGACGGGAGCTGTTTTTT
>TRBJ1-1|-|15|-|TRBV3-1/TRBV3-2
CASSRYSGVRTEAFF
TGTGCCAGCAGCCGCTACTCAGGGGTCCGCACTGAAGCTTTCTTT
>TRBJ2-5|-|17|-|TRBV15
CATSRDGAGLLGETQYF
TGTGCCACCAGCAGAGATGGGGCAGGCCTTTTGGGGGAGACCCAGTACTTC
>TRBJ2-5|few|14|-|TRBV7-2
CASSLNAVKETQYF
TGTGCCAGCAGCTTAAACGCAGTTAAAGAGACCCAGTACTTC
>TRBJ2-1|-|15|TRBD2|TRBV10-1
CARVPASGTYNEQFF
TGCGCCAGGGTCCCCGCTAGCGGGACCTACAATGAGCAGTTCTTC
>TRBJ2-1|-|14|TRBD2|TRBV7-2
CASSRGLAGGEQFF
TGTGCCAGCAGCCGTGGACTAGCTGGAGGCGAGCAGTTCTTC
>TRBJ2-1|-|17|-|TRBV11-2
CASSLGIRGLSGNEQFF
TGTGCCAGCAGCTTAGGAATCAGGGGTTTAAGTGGTAATGAGCAGTTCTTC